These 22 T cell receptor beta chains share one sample of origin, sequenced in a study of T cell changes during pregnancy in multiple sclerosis. Assay: immunoSEQ multiplex PCR; the TCRdb copy retains only in-frame clones and omits some. Here the sample spans about 53,000 clones, over 90% being singletons. Here the sequenced sample was CD4+ T cells from peripheral blood mononuclear cells, taken in the third trimester of pregnancy. Receptor source: a female donor with multiple sclerosis, enrolled in a pregnancy study.

The rearrangement uses TRBV5-8 and TRBJ1-4; D not certain. The CDR3 is 14 amino acids. Germline V gene lookup returns CDR1 SGHTS and CDR2 YDEGEE. V gave up 2 bases and J gave up 6 bases, with 11 bases separating them. The CDR3 DNA reads as TGTGCCAGCAGCTTCCCACGGTTGGATGAAAAACTGTTTTTT. Encoded protein: CASSFPRLDEKLFF.

This clone was detected only a few times. V is TRBV6-5 and J is TRBJ1-3; a possible D gene is TRBD1 (6 bases). CDR3 length: 15 residues. CDR1 and CDR2 (germline): MNHEY, SVGAGI. Trimming cost V 6 bases and J 0 bases, with 12 bases left between them. The CDR3 region has the DNA TGTGCCAGCAGATCGACAGGTTTCTCTGGAAACACCATATATTTT. Encoded protein: CASRSTGFSGNTIYF.

The chain uses TRBV7-6 and TRBJ1-1; D remains unclear. The V and J ends lost 4 bases and 0 bases respectively, with 9 bases between them. This CDR3 has 14 residues. Germline V gene lookup returns CDR1 SGHVS and CDR2 FNYEAQ. CDR3 sequence: CASSSGGMNTEAFF. CDR3 nucleotide sequence: TGTGCCAGCAGCTCGGGAGGAATGAACACTGAAGCTTTCTTT.

The chain carries TRBV7-9 and TRBJ2-1; the match to TRBD1 covers 8 bases. The germline V gene encodes CDR1 SEHNR and CDR2 FQNEAQ (reference sequence). V was clipped by 5 bases and J by 4 bases; unmatched bases: 16. This CDR3 has 18 amino acids. CDR3 sequence reads: CASSPPTSAQGAYNEQFF. DNA for the CDR3: TGTGCCAGCAGCCCGCCTACCTCGGCGCAGGGGGCTTACAATGAGCAGTTCTTC.

This rearrangement joins TRBV29-1 to TRBJ2-2; D uncertain. This CDR3 region has 10 residues. Germline CDR1 reads SQVTM; CDR2 reads ANQGSEA. V gave up 6 bases and J gave up 5 bases, with 4 bases separating them. CDR3 nucleotides: TGCAGCGTGTCAACCGGGGAGCTGTTTTTT. It is translated as CSVSTGELFF.

This clone was counted once. This sequence joins TRBV4-1 and TRBJ2-5; 13 bases line up with TRBD2. This CDR3 has 17 amino acids. The V gene end was trimmed by 0 bases and the J gene end by 10 bases; junction bases not matched to a gene: 11. CDR1 and CDR2 from the germline V gene are MGHRA and YSYEKL. CDR3 nucleotides: TGCGCCAGCAGCCAAGATCAACAAGGACTAGCGGGGGCCCTCCAGTACTTC. This translates into CASSQDQQGLAGALQYF.

CDR3 DNA sequence: TGTGCCAGCAGCCCAAACCGTGACAGGGCGGCCGGGGAGCTGTTTTTT. Encoded protein: CASSPNRDRAAGELFF. The J gene is TRBJ2-2, the V gene TRBV7-3; the match to TRBD1 covers 7 bases. Germline assignment: CDR1 SGHTA and CDR2 FQGTGA. CDR3 size: 16 residues. Trimming at V came to 5 bases and at J to 6 bases, leaving 12 bases not matched to a gene.

On this clone itself: This specimen includes other DNA sequences encoding the same CDR3. The rearrangement uses TRBV5-1 and TRBJ1-4, with TRBD1 matching 7 bases. CDR1 is SGHRS and CDR2 is YFSETQ in the germline V gene. CDR3 length: 15 amino acids. With V trimmed by 0 bases and J by 2 bases, 1 base remained unmatched. CDR3 amino acids: CASSLGQGTNEKLFF. DNA of the CDR3: TGCGCCAGCAGCTTGGGACAGGGCACTAATGAAAAACTGTTTTTT. The variable domain in full, with the rest retrieved from reference TRBV5-1 and TRBJ1-4, is KAGVTQTPRYLIKTRGQQVTLSCSPISGHRSVSWYQQTPGQGLQFLFEYFSETQRNKGNFPGRFSGRQFSNSRSEMNVSTLELGDSALYLCASSLGQGTNEKLFFGSGTQLSVL.

The rearrangement links TRBV7-9 to TRBJ1-1; 8 positions match TRBD1. Germline V lookup: CDR1 SEHNR, CDR2 FQNEAQ (reference sequence). This CDR3 spans 15 amino acids. V lost 4 bases and J lost 1; bases outside the gene matches: 5. The CDR3 region is CASSSGQGWNTEAFF. In DNA form, the CDR3 reads TGTGCCAGCAGCTCCGGACAGGGATGGAACACTGAAGCTTTCTTT. The complete variable domain, with remaining parts taken from reference TRBV7-9 and TRBJ1-1, reads DTGVSQNPRHKITKRGQNVTFRCDPISEHNRLYWYRQTLGQGPEFLTYFQNEAQLEKSRLLSDRFSAERPKGSFSTLEIQRTEQGDSAMYLCASSSGQGWNTEAFFGQGTRLTVV.

V usage is TRBV19 and J usage is TRBJ2-5; possible D gene TRBD2, 5 bases. V dropped 1 base and J dropped 5 bases, with 14 bases sitting between them. CDR3 length: 15 amino acids. In germline, CDR1 is LNHDA, CDR2 SQIVND (reference sequence). CDR3 residues: CASSIAGLPGETQYF. The DNA for the CDR3 is TGTGCCAGTAGTATAGCGGGCCTCCCGGGGGAGACCCAGTACTTC.

The J gene is TRBJ2-6, the V gene TRBV19; D uncertain. The germline V gene has CDR1 LNHDA and CDR2 SQIVND (reference sequence). V gave up 1 base and J gave up 0 bases, with 7 bases separating them. There are 16 residues in the CDR3. The CDR3 protein is CASSIVPVSGANVLTF. CDR3 coding DNA: TGTGCCAGTAGTATAGTTCCAGTCTCTGGGGCCAACGTCCTGACTTTC.

This clone was observed a few times. The junction and the germline gene differ at one end; a read error may be behind it. The chain links TRBV7-9 to TRBJ1-2; the match to TRBD1 covers 7 bases. CDR1 SEHNR and CDR2 FQNEAQ come from the germline V gene (reference sequence). The CDR3 covers 14 residues. CDR3 residues: CASTLGTGDEGYTF. CDR3 DNA: TGTGCCAGCACCTTAGGTACAGGGGACGAAGGCTACACCTTC. The full variable domain, completed using reference TRBV7-9 and TRBJ1-2, is DTGVSQNPRHKITKRGQNVTFRCDPISEHNRLYWYRQTLGQGPEFLTYFQNEAQLEKSRLLSDRFSAERPKGSFSTLEIQRTEQGDSAMYLCASTLGTGDEGYTFGSGTRLTVV.

CDR3 sequence reads: CASSVPGNSPLHF. The CDR3 nucleotides read TGTGCCAGCAGTGTACCCGGGAATTCACCCCTCCACTTT. The chain uses TRBV6-5 and TRBJ1-6; D is uncertain. V lost 5 bases and J 7 bases, leaving 9 bases between the germline ends. The germline V gene encodes CDR1 MNHEY and CDR2 SVGAGI. The CDR3 extends over 13 amino acids.

V gene TRBV7-3 combines with J gene TRBJ1-1; possible D gene TRBD1, 5 bases. V lost 5 bases and J 4 bases, leaving 11 bases between the germline ends. The CDR3 has 13 residues. Looked up from germline, CDR1 is SGHTA and CDR2 is FQGTGA. This CDR3 reads CASSQTGPTEAFF. CDR3 in DNA: TGTGCCAGCAGCCAAACAGGCCCCACTGAAGCTTTCTTT.

This rearrangement joins TRBV7-2 to TRBJ1-1; tentatively, D is TRBD1 (6 bases). The CDR3 is 15 amino acids. Trimming took off 5 bases at V and 3 bases at J, with 16 bases between the two ends. CDR1 and CDR2 (germline): SGHTA, FQGNSA. CDR3 amino acids: CASSLGHPWDTEAFF. CDR3 DNA: TGTGCCAGCAGCCTGGGACATCCCTGGGACACTGAAGCTTTCTTT. Combining the CDR3 with reference TRBV7-2 and TRBJ1-1 gives the whole variable domain GAGVSQSPSNKVTEKGKDVELRCDPISGHTALYWYRQSLGQGLEFLIYFQGNSAPDKSGLPSDRFSAERTGGSVSTLTIQRTQQEDSAVYLCASSLGHPWDTEAFFGQGTRLTVV.

The rearrangement uses TRBV11-3 and TRBJ1-1, with D tentatively TRBD1 (6 bases). CDR3 length: 13 residues. V was shortened by 4 bases and J by 3 bases, with 9 bases between the two germline ends. CDR1 SGHNT and CDR2 YENEEA come from the germline V gene. The CDR3 protein is CASSSRTDTEAFF. The CDR3 DNA reads TGTGCCAGCAGCTCCCGGACAGACACTGAAGCTTTCTTT.

The chain is built from TRBV10-1 and TRBJ2-7; D unclear. CDR1 is WNHNN and CDR2 is SYGVQD in the germline V gene (reference sequence). The V gene lost 2 bases and the J gene lost 3 bases, with 5 bases spanning the gap. The CDR3 contains 12 residues. The CDR3 DNA follows: TGCGCCAGCAGTGAGGGCAGCTACGAGCAGTACTTC. This codes for CASSEGSYEQYF.

The genes are TRBV7-2 and TRBJ2-4; D might be TRBD2 (6 bases). CDR3 size: 12 residues. The V gene lost 5 bases and the J gene lost 7 bases, with 9 bases spanning the gap. Germline V gives CDR1 SGHTA, CDR2 FQGNSA. This CDR3 reads CASSDSGNIQYF. In DNA form, the CDR3 reads TGTGCCAGCAGCGACAGCGGGAACATTCAGTACTTC.

CDR3 sequence reads: CASSVSGGGKNEQFF. For the CDR3, the DNA is TGTGCCAGCAGCGTGTCTGGCGGGGGGAAGAATGAGCAGTTCTTC. The chain recombines TRBV9 with TRBJ2-1; 8 bases align to TRBD2. The J segment lost 7 bases and the V segment lost 2 bases, leaving 8 bases of the junction unmatched. The CDR3 is 15 amino acids. Looked up from germline, CDR1 is SGDLS and CDR2 is YYNGEE.

V and J are TRBV27 and TRBJ1-2; D is possibly TRBD1 (6 bases). The CDR3 is made up of 14 amino acids. The V and J ends lost 2 bases and 6 bases respectively, with 13 bases between them. The germline V gene encodes CDR1 MNHEY and CDR2 SMNVEV (reference sequence). CDR3 nucleotides: TGTGCCAGCAGTTTAGAAGGGGGATTTAATGGCTACACCTTC. As protein: CASSLEGGFNGYTF.

This chain joins TRBV16 and TRBJ2-5; D may be TRBD2 (6 bases). Germline CDR1 and CDR2: KGHSY and FQNENV. V lost 0 bases, J lost 4 bases, and 9 bases lay in between. The CDR3 is made up of 14 amino acids. CDR3: CASSQSGGSETQYF. In nucleotides, the CDR3 is TGTGCCAGCAGCCAATCGGGGGGATCAGAGACCCAGTACTTC.

This chain links TRBV4-1 with TRBJ2-1; 8 bases align to TRBD2. The CDR3 is 18 residues long. V lost 5 bases to trimming and J lost 0 bases; unmatched junction nucleotides: 12. Germline-derived CDR1 and CDR2 are MGHRA and YSYEKL. In DNA, the CDR3 is TGCGCCAGCAGCTTCTCCCCTCGGGGGGGGAGCTCCTACAATGAGCAGTTCTTC. It translates to CASSFSPRGGSSYNEQFF.